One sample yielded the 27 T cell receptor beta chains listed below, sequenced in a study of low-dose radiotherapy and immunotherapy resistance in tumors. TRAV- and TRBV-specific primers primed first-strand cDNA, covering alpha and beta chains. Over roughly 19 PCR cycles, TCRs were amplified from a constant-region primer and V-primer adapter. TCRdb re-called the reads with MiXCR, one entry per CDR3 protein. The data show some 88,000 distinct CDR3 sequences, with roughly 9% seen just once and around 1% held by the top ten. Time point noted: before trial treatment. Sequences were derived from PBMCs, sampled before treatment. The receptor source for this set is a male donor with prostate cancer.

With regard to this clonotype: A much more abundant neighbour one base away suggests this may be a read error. CDR3 loop: CASTPGLGNFHEQYF. CDR3 nucleotides: TGTGCCAGCACTCCGGGACTGGGAAATTTCCACGAGCAGTACTTC. This chain links TRBV28 with TRBJ2-7, with TRBD2 as a possible D gene (6 bases). The V and J ends lost 7 bases and 5 bases respectively, with 21 bases between them. Germline values: CDR1 MDHEN, CDR2 SYDVKM. The CDR3 loop spans 15 amino acids.

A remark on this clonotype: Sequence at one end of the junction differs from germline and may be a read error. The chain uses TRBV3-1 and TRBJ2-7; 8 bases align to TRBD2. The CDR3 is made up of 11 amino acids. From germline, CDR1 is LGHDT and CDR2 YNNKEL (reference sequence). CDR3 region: CASSQGREVSF. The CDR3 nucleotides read TGTGCCAGCAGCCAAGGGCGGGAGGTCTCCTTC.

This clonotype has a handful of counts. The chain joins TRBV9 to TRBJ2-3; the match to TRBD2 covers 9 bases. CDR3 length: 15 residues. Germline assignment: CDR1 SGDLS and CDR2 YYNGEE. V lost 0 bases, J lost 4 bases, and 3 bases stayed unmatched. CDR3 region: CASSVAAGGPDTQYF. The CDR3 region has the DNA TGTGCCAGCAGCGTAGCGGCGGGAGGGCCAGATACGCAGTATTTT. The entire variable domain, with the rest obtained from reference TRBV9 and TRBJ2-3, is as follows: DSGVTQTPKHLITATGQRVTLRCSPRSGDLSVYWYQQSLDQGLQFLIQYYNGEERAKGNILERFSAQQFPDLHSELNLSSLELGDSALYFCASSVAAGGPDTQYFGPGTRLTVL.

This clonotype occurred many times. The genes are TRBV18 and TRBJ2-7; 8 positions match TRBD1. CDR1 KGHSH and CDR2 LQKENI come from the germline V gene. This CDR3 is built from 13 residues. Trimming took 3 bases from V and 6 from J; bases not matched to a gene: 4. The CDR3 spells CASSPQTGVEQYF. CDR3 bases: TGTGCCAGCTCACCTCAGACAGGGGTCGAGCAGTACTTC.

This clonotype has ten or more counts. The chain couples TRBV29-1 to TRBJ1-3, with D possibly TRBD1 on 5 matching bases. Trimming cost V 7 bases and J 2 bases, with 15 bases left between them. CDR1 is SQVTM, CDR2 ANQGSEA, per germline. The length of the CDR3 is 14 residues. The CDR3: CSARRDGAGNTIYF. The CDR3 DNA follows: TGCAGCGCACGCCGGGACGGAGCTGGAAACACCATATATTTT.

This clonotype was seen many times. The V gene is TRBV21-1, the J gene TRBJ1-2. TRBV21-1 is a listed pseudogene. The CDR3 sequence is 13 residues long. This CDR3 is CASLGGGVNGYTF. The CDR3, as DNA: TGTGCCAGCCTAGGAGGAGGCGTTAATGGCTACACCTTC.

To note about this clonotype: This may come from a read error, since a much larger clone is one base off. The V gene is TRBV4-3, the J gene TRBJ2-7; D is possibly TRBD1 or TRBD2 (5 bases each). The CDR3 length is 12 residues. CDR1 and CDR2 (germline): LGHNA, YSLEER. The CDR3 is CTSSQEGTEQYF. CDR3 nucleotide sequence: TGCACCAGCAGCCAAGAAGGGACCGAGCAGTACTTC.

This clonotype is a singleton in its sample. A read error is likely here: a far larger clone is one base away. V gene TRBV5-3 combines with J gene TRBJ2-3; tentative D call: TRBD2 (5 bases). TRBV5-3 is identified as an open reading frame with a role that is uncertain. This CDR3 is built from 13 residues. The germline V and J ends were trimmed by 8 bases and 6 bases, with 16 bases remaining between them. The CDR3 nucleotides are TGTGCCAGCAGCAGTCAGCGGCTGGATACGCAGTATTTT. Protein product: CASSSQRLDTQYF.

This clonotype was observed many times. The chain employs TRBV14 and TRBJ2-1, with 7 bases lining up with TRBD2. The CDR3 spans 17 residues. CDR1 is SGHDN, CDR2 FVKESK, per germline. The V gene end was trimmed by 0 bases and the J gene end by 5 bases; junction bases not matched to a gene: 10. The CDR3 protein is CASSQDLGQRGNNEQFF. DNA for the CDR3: TGTGCCAGCAGCCAAGATCTTGGCCAGCGGGGAAACAATGAGCAGTTCTTC. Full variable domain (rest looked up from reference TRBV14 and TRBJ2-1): EAGVTQFPSHSVIEKGQTVTLRCDPISGHDNLYWYRRVMGKEIKFLLHFVKESKQDESGMPNNRFLAERTGGTYSTLKVQPAELEDSGVYFCASSQDLGQRGNNEQFFGPGTRLTVL.

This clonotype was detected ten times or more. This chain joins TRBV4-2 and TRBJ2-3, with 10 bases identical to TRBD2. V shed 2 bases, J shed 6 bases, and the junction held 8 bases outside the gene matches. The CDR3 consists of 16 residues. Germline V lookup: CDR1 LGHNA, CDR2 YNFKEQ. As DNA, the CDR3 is TGTGCCAGCAGCCAACCTATAGCGGGAGGCCTCGATACGCAGTATTTT. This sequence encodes CASSQPIAGGLDTQYF.

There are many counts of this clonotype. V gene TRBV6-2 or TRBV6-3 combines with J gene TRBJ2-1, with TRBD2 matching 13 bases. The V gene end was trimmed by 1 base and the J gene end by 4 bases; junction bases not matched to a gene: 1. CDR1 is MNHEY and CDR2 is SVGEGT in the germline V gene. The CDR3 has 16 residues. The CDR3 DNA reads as TGTGCCAGCAGTTACTTACTAGCGGGAGGGTACAATGAGCAGTTCTTC. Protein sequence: CASSYLLAGGYNEQFF.

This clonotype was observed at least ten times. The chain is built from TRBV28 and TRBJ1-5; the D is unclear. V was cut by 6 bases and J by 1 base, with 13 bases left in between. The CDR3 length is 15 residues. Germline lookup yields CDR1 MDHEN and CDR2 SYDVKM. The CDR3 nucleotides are TGTGCCAGCAGGCTACCACTGGGGAGCAATCAGCCCCAGCATTTT. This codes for CASRLPLGSNQPQHF.

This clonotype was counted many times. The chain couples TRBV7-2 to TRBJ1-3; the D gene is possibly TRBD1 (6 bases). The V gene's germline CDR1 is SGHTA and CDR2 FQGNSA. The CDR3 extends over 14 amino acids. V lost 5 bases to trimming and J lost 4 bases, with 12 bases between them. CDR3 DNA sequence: TGTGCCAGCAGCAATTTCGACAGGGGAAACACCATATATTTT. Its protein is CASSNFDRGNTIYF.

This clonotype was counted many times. Written as DNA, the CDR3 is TGTGCCAGCAGCTTGTACCTAGCGGGTGGATTGTACTTC. Translating it yields CASSLYLAGGLYF. V is TRBV5-6 and J is TRBJ2-7, with TRBD2 matching 8 bases. The CDR3 is 13 residues long. The ends lost 1 base at V and 12 bases at J; junction bases unmatched: 9. The germline gives CDR1 SGHDT, CDR2 YYEEEE.

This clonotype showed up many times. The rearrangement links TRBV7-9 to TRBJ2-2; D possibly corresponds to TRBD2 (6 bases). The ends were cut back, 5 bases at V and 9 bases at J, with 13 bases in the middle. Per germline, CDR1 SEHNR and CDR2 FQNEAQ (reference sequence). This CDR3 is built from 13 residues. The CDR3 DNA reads TGTGCCAGCAGCCCTAGCGCCCTGAGGGAGCTGTTTTTT. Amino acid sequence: CASSPSALRELFF.

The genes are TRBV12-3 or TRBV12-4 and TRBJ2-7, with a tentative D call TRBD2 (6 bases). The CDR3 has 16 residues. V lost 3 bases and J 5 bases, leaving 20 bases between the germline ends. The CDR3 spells CASSFLARAGGDEQYF. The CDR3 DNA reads TGTGCCAGCAGTTTCCTTGCCAGGGCCGGCGGGGACGAGCAGTACTTC.

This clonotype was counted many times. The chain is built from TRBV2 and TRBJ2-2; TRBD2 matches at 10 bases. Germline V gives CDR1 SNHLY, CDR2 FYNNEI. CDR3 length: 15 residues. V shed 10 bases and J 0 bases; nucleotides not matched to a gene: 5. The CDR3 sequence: CATRTSGTNTGELFF. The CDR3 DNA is TGTGCCACCCGGACTAGCGGCACGAACACCGGGGAGCTGTTTTTT.

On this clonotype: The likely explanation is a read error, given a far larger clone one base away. The CDR3 loop is CASSSAGKYEQFF. The CDR3, as DNA: TGTGCCAGCAGCTCGGCTGGGAAGTACGAGCAGTTCTTC. This chain uses TRBV6-5 with TRBJ2-1; D ambiguous. Trimming took 6 bases from V and 10 from J, leaving 16 bases between them. CDR3 length: 13 amino acids. CDR1 and CDR2 from the germline V gene are MNHEY and SVGAGI.

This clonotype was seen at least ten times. CDR3 protein: CASSLEQGRYGYTF. In nucleotides, the CDR3 is TGTGCCAGCAGCTTGGAACAGGGACGCTATGGCTACACCTTC. This rearrangement joins TRBV5-5 to TRBJ1-2; the D gene is possibly TRBD1 (6 bases). This CDR3 is built from 14 residues. In germline, CDR1 is SGHKS, CDR2 YYEKEE (reference sequence). The V gene lost 0 bases and the J gene lost 4 bases, with 10 bases spanning the gap.

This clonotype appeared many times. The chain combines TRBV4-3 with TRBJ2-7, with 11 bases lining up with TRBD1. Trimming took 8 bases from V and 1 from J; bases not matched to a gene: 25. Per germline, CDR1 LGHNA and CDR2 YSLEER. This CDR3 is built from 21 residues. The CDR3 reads CASSYPKDRGRRGQRSYEQYF. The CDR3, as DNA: TGCGCCAGCTCCTATCCCAAGGACAGGGGGCGCCGGGGACAAAGATCCTACGAGCAGTACTTC.

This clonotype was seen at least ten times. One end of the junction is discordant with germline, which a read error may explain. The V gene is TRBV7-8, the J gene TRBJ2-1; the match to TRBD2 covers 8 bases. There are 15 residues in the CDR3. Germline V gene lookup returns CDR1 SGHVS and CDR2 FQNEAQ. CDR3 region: CASSLTSATYNEHFF. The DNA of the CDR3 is TGTGCCAGCAGCTTGACTAGCGCAACCTACAATGAGCACTTCTTC.

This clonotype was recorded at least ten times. The chain's CDR3 is CASSPDSEETQYF. The CDR3 nucleotides read TGTGCCAGCAGCCCCGACAGCGAAGAGACCCAGTACTTC. This chain joins TRBV11-3 and TRBJ2-5, with TRBD1 as a possible D gene (5 bases). V was pared by 5 bases and J by 3 bases, with 10 bases between. The CDR3 consists of 13 residues. CDR1 and CDR2 from the germline V gene are SGHNT and YENEEA.

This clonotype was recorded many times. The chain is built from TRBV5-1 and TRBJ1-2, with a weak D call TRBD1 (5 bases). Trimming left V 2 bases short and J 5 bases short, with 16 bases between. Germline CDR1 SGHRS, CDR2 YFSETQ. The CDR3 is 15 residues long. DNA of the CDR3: TGCGCCAGCAGCTTATCGAGTCGGTCAGGGTATGGCTACACCTTC. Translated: CASSLSSRSGYGYTF.

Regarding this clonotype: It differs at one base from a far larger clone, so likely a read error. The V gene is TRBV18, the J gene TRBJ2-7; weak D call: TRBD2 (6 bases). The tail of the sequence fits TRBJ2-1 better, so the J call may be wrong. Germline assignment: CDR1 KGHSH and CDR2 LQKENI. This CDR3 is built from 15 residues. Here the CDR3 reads CASSPGSSAFNEQFF. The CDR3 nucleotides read TGTGCCAGCTCACCAGGGTCTAGCGCTTTCAATGAGCAGTTCTTC.

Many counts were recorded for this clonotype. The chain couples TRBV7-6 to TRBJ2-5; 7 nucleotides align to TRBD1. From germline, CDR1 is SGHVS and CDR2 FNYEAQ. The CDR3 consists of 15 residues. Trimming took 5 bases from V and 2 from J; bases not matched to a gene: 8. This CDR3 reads CASSKDRVNQETQYF. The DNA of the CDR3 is TGTGCCAGCAGCAAAGACAGGGTAAATCAAGAGACCCAGTACTTC.

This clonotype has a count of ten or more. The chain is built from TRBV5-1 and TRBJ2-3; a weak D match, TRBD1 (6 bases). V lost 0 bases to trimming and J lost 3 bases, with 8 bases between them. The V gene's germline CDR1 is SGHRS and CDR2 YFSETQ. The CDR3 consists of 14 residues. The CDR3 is CASSLDQGTDTQYF. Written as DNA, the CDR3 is TGCGCCAGCAGCTTGGATCAGGGGACAGATACGCAGTATTTT.

CDR3 loop: CASGNGNQPQHF. In DNA, the CDR3 is TGTGCCAGCGGAAATGGCAATCAGCCCCAGCATTTT. The chain uses TRBV7-2 and TRBJ1-5; D gene unclear. The CDR3 runs to 12 residues. Germline V lookup: CDR1 SGHTA, CDR2 FQGNSA. Trimming took 8 bases from V and 2 from J, leaving 7 bases between them.